This T cell receptor beta chain was sequenced in a study of cytomegalovirus exposure and HLA in healthy donors. With 60 Vbeta and 13 Jbeta primers, the PCR was carried out. Assay: immunoSEQ multiplex PCR; the TCRdb copy retains only in-frame clones and omits some. The repertoire has about 130,000 clones, roughly 18% of them found once; the top ten carry about 2.6%. Trimming took 5 bases from V and 14 from J; bases not matched to a gene: 20. The CDR3 runs 16 residues. The germline V gene has CDR1 LNHDA and CDR2 SQIVND (reference sequence). Concerning this clone itself: The antigen is undetermined.

Overall study results and limits: TCR association rates varied by HLA locus in a later analysis, with DRB1 highest and HLA-C lowest. The study designated 164 TCR beta chains cytomegalovirus-associated. V- and J-gene trimming of TCR beta was linked (in a later analysis) to a missense DCLRE1C variant.

The sequenced material came from PBMCs. This sequence joins TRBV19 and TRBJ1-4; 7 bases match TRBD1. The receptor's source is a female donor in good health and CMV-seropositive. DNA of the CDR3: TGTGCCAGTAGTTTGAGGGGGCCTGCAACTAATGAAATTCTGTTTTTT. It encodes CASSLRGPATNEILFF.